This T cell receptor (beta chain) was recovered during a study of PD-L1 blockade in urothelial cancer. The CDR3 contains 16 residues. The germline V gene encodes CDR1 SGDLS and CDR2 YYNGEE. V dropped 3 bases and J dropped 3; count of bases not matched to a gene: 10. Method: immunoSEQ multiplex PCR; TCRdb's copy keeps in-frame clones and lacks some. The table has 45,000 to 50,000 clones, about 87% seen once. This sequence joins TRBV9 and TRBJ2-3; 7 bases line up with TRBD2. The sequencing used PBMCs, collected around atezolizumab (anti-PD-L1) treatment. This clonotype originated in a man of 80 years or more with urothelial cancer. The CDR3 loop is CASSGGRTRGTDTQYF. CDR3 bases: TGTGCCAGCAGCGGAGGGAGGACTAGAGGGACAGATACGCAGTATTTT.